Each of the 21 T cell receptor beta chains below was sequenced from the same sample in a study of post-analysis software for immune sequencing data. The study's findings and limits: Patients showed TRBV5-6, TRBV5-1 and TRBV20-1 among 4 or 5 TRBV segments more frequent than in controls.

Prepared TCR beta cDNA libraries contained unique molecular identifiers. TCRdb itself ran the PCR reads through MiXCR, one entry per CDR3 protein. The sample has 380,000 or so distinct CDR3 sequences; about a third are singletons. No antigen has been assigned to these receptors. The sample taken for sequencing was blood. The source of these receptors is a girl aged 10 to 17 with multiple sclerosis.

J is TRBJ2-7 and V is TRBV5-5; 8 bases match TRBD2. The CDR3 is 17 residues long. Germline assignment: CDR1 SGHKS and CDR2 YYEKEE (reference sequence). Unmatched junction bases numbered 13, after V lost 3 bases and J lost 2 bases. CDR3 bases: TGTGCCAGCAGCTCGTCGACGGGAGGGATATTTACCTACGAGCAGTACTTC. It codes for CASSSSTGGIFTYEQYF.

This clonotype was recorded a few times. V gene TRBV20-1 combines with J gene TRBJ2-7; TRBD2 agrees at 8 bases. V trimming: 5 bases; J trimming: 5 bases; junction bases outside the gene matches: 8. Germline CDR1 and CDR2: DFQATT and SNEGSKA (reference sequence). This CDR3 comprises 13 residues. CDR3 protein: CSALRGGQDEQYF. The CDR3 nucleotides read TGCAGTGCTCTTCGGGGGGGCCAGGACGAGCAGTACTTC.

The chain has TRBV20-1 and TRBJ2-3, with D perhaps TRBD2 (6 bases). Trimming took 2 bases from V and 2 from J, leaving 17 bases between them. Germline loops: CDR1 DFQATT, CDR2 SNEGSKA (reference sequence). The CDR3 covers 16 residues. Here the CDR3 DNA reads TGCAGTGCTAGACTCCGGGACTTTCTGATCACAGATACGCAGTATTTT. Translating gives CSARLRDFLITDTQYF.

J is TRBJ2-2 and V is TRBV3-1, with D maybe TRBD1 (6 bases). There are 16 residues in the CDR3. Trimming removed 2 bases at V and 6 bases at J, with 16 bases between. CDR1 and CDR2 from the germline V gene are LGHDT and YNNKEL (reference sequence). The CDR3 reads CASSQLPGHSAGELFF. The DNA for the CDR3 is TGTGCCAGCAGCCAATTGCCGGGACACTCGGCCGGGGAGCTGTTTTTT. The variable domain in full, with the rest retrieved from reference TRBV3-1 and TRBJ2-2, is DTAVSQTPKYLVTQMGNDKSIKCEQNLGHDTMYWYKQDSKKFLKIMFSYNNKELIINETVPNRFSPKSPDKAHLNLHINSLELGDSAVYFCASSQLPGHSAGELFFGEGSRLTVL.

Points on this clonotype: The conserved phenylalanine or tryptophan is not found at the CDR3 terminus, so this likely reflects a read error. J is TRBJ2-2 and V is TRBV2; the D is unclear. The CDR3 runs 13 residues. Trimming removed 6 bases from V and 0 bases from J, with 5 bases in between. Germline V gene data show CDR1 as SNHLY and CDR2 as FYNNEI. CDR3 coding DNA: TGTGCCAGCAGGACGGCGAACACCGGGGAGCTGTTTTGT. This translates into CASRTANTGELFC.

The chain couples TRBV3-1 to TRBJ2-3; a possible D gene is TRBD1 (7 bases). The CDR3 is 16 residues long. V was trimmed by 2 bases and J by 4 bases, leaving 16 bases between them. Per germline, CDR1 LGHDT and CDR2 YNNKEL (reference sequence). This chain's CDR3 is CASSQRGTARPDTQYF. The CDR3 DNA is TGTGCCAGCAGCCAACGGGGGACAGCCCGCCCAGATACGCAGTATTTT.

This chain joins TRBV20-1 and TRBJ2-5; 9 bases are a match to TRBD2. The germline gives CDR1 DFQATT, CDR2 SNEGSKA (reference sequence). With V trimmed by 1 base and J by 5 bases, 8 bases remained unmatched. The CDR3 covers 15 residues. Here the CDR3 reads CSARAGGGVSETQYF. The CDR3 nucleotides read TGCAGTGCTAGAGCCGGCGGGGGGGTTTCGGAGACCCAGTACTTC.

This clonotype was counted a few times. V gene TRBV24-1 combines with J gene TRBJ2-3, with D uncertain. Trimming left V 1 base short and J 0 bases short, with 4 bases between. The CDR3 runs 14 residues. Germline V gives CDR1 KGHDR, CDR2 SFDVKD. The CDR3 loop reads CATSDFGSTDTQYF. The DNA for the CDR3 is TGTGCCACCAGTGATTTTGGAAGCACAGATACGCAGTATTTT.

The chain is built from TRBV7-2 and TRBJ2-3; D perhaps matches TRBD2 (6 bases). CDR3 length: 16 residues. The germline gives CDR1 SGHTA, CDR2 FQGNSA. Trimming removed 2 bases from V and 3 bases from J, with 15 bases in between. The CDR3 sequence is CASSLRASGSTDTQYF. CDR3 DNA sequence: TGTGCCAGCAGCTTAAGGGCCAGCGGGTCAACAGATACGCAGTATTTT.

There are a few counts of this clonotype. The chain joins TRBV29-1 to TRBJ2-5; D remains unclear. Germline V gives CDR1 SQVTM, CDR2 ANQGSEA. This CDR3 is built from 11 residues. Trimming shortened V by 2 bases and J by 7 bases, and 8 bases separated the two germline ends. The CDR3 region has the DNA TGCAGCGTTGAAATGGTTTGGACCCAGTACTTC. Translated, it gives CSVEMVWTQYF.

The chain employs TRBV7-2 and TRBJ2-5, with D possibly being TRBD2 (6 bases). CDR1 and CDR2 (germline): SGHTA, FQGNSA. Trimming stripped 5 bases from V and 2 bases from J, with 12 bases between. The CDR3 is 14 residues long. In DNA form, the CDR3 reads TGTGCCAGCAGCGCCGAGGGAGGTCAAGAGACCCAGTACTTC. This codes for CASSAEGGQETQYF.

The rearrangement links TRBV6-5 to TRBJ1-2; D is possibly TRBD1 (5 bases). The CDR3 is made up of 16 amino acids. CDR1 MNHEY and CDR2 SVGAGI come from the germline V gene. Trimming took 0 bases from V and 3 from J, leaving 14 bases between them. The CDR3 DNA follows: TGTGCCAGCAGTTACTCTCTCACGGGACTCGACTATGGCTACACCTTC. Translating it yields CASSYSLTGLDYGYTF.

This clonotype was detected once. V is TRBV12-3 or TRBV12-4 and J is TRBJ1-5, with a weak D call TRBD1 (5 bases). V lost 6 bases and J 5 bases, leaving 17 bases between the germline ends. The CDR3 is 15 amino acids. CDR3 nucleotide sequence: TGTGCCAGCAGCTTGGGGGGGTGGGGCGATCAGCCCCAGCATTTT. Residues: CASSLGGWGDQPQHF.

This chain links TRBV5-1 with TRBJ1-2; TRBD1 matches 9 bases. The V gene end was trimmed by 3 bases and the J gene end by 2 bases; junction bases not matched to a gene: 8. Germline V lookup: CDR1 SGHRS, CDR2 YFSETQ. This CDR3 is built from 16 residues. CDR3: CASSSTGGSPNYGYTF. DNA of the CDR3: TGCGCCAGCAGCTCAACAGGGGGCAGCCCAAACTATGGCTACACCTTC.

The V and J genes are TRBV5-1 and TRBJ2-4, with 8 bases that match TRBD1. The CDR3 has 16 amino acids. Germline V gene lookup returns CDR1 SGHRS and CDR2 YFSETQ. The ends lost 4 bases at V and 12 bases at J; junction bases unmatched: 18. The CDR3 DNA sequence: TGCGCCAGCAGCCGATTAAGGACAGGGATGAGGGACACTCAGTACTTC. This encodes CASSRLRTGMRDTQYF.

This clonotype was seen many times. The chain has TRBV12-3 or TRBV12-4 and TRBJ1-6, with 10 bases matching TRBD1. V gave up 6 bases and J gave up 10 bases; unmatched junction bases: 6. CDR3 size: 14 residues. The CDR3: CASSLPGQGSPLHF. The CDR3, as DNA: TGTGCCAGCAGCTTACCGGGACAGGGGTCACCCCTCCACTTT.

This chain links TRBV12-3 or TRBV12-4 with TRBJ1-2, with 8 bases aligning to TRBD1. There are 15 residues in the CDR3. J was trimmed by 4 bases and V by 6 bases; bases with no gene match: 10. The CDR3 DNA is TGTGCCAGCAGCCCCGGACAGGGCAGGGGCTATGGCTACACCTTC. It is translated as CASSPGQGRGYGYTF.

The J gene is TRBJ2-5, the V gene TRBV5-6, with TRBD2 as a possible D gene (6 bases). The J call could be wrong; TRBJ2-7 is a better fit for the DNA end. CDR3 length: 15 residues. Germline CDR1 is SGHDT and CDR2 is YYEEEE. Here the CDR3 DNA reads TGTGCCAGCAGCCCCGCGGGAAACGATCTATACGAGCAGTACTTC. Its translation: CASSPAGNDLYEQYF.

This clonotype was observed a few times. The rearrangement links TRBV5-6 to TRBJ2-5; TRBD2 aligns across 7 bases. The germline gives CDR1 SGHDT, CDR2 YYEEEE. V shed 4 bases, J shed 2 bases, and the junction held 8 bases outside the gene matches. The CDR3 is made up of 15 amino acids. Written as DNA, the CDR3 is TGTGCCAGCAGCAAAGGGACCGGGGGGCAAGAGACCCAGTACTTC. Translation gives CASSKGTGGQETQYF.

The chain employs TRBV5-1 and TRBJ1-1; TRBD1 aligns across 10 bases. Per the germline V gene, CDR1 is SGHRS and CDR2 is YFSETQ. Trimming took 0 bases from V and 5 from J; bases not matched to a gene: 1. This CDR3 region has 14 residues. CDR3 in amino acids: CASSLEGQGTEAFF. CDR3 coding DNA: TGCGCCAGCAGCTTGGAGGGACAGGGGACTGAAGCTTTCTTT.

In this sample, this clonotype turned up a few times. The rearrangement uses TRBV20-1 and TRBJ2-5, with D perhaps TRBD1 (6 bases). V was shortened by 1 base and J by 5 bases, with 14 bases between the two germline ends. Germline CDR1 and CDR2: DFQATT and SNEGSKA (reference sequence). The CDR3 totals 14 residues. CDR3 loop: CSARGAGAMETQYF. For the CDR3, the DNA is TGCAGTGCTAGAGGGGCAGGGGCCATGGAGACCCAGTACTTC.